The source of this T cell receptor (beta chain) is a study of T-cell memory formation after mild COVID-19. Regarding the study as a whole: CD4+ contracting clones lay mainly in CM and EM, CD8+ ones in EMRA.

This clonotype was picked up a small number of times. No antigen is known for it. V lost 2 bases to trimming and J lost 5 bases, with 11 bases between them. CDR1 and CDR2 from the germline V gene are SGHTA and FQGNSA. This CDR3 contains 14 residues. TCRdb called the 5' RACE reads again in MiXCR, with one record for every CDR3 protein. This repertoire shows around 120,000 distinct CDR3 sequences, about 15% found once; its top ten account for 11% to 15%. Input material: PBMCs or a T cell subset sorted from them (not recorded which). The source of this sequence is an adult woman who had mild COVID-19 (a few samples of this study predate the infection). Cell type and time point are not known. The chain joins TRBV7-2 to TRBJ2-3; the D gene could be TRBD1 or TRBD2 (5 bases each). CDR3: CASSLWGTGDTQYF. The CDR3 DNA sequence: TGTGCCAGCAGCTTATGGGGGACCGGAGATACGCAGTATTTT.